This TCR beta chain appears in the sequencing data of a study of CD8+ T cells in alopecia areata. Points from the study as a whole: Elevated clonality characterized lesional scalp relative to normal scalp, particularly in alopecia totalis/universalis. In patients, TCRs were shared less clearly than in mice, and HLA may possibly be involved. There was only one nonresponder, so it was unclear how baseline CD8+ expansion relates to response.

A word on this clone: The antigen remains unidentified.

As the sequencing template, cDNA was produced by extracting RNA and reverse transcribing it. Measured with immunoSEQ multiplex PCR; TCRdb has only the in-frame clones, and not every one. The table shows 85,000 to 110,000 clones, with 65% to 90% occurring only once. Regarding treatment: oral pan-JAK inhibitor, 5-10 mg twice daily. Isolation of CD4+ and CD8+ T cells from PBMCs was achieved by sorting. CDR1 SEHNR and CDR2 FQNEAQ come from the germline V gene (reference sequence). CDR3 length: 13 residues. The germline V and J ends were trimmed by 3 bases and 5 bases, with 8 bases remaining between them. The sample was CD8+ T cells sorted from blood, taken around week 30, from a patient treated with tofacitinib. This TCR came from a human donor with alopecia areata. This chain links TRBV7-9 with TRBJ2-1; D remains ambiguous. The CDR3 region has the DNA TGTGCCAGCAGCTTTCTTTATGACAATGAGCAGTTCTTC. It encodes CASSFLYDNEQFF.